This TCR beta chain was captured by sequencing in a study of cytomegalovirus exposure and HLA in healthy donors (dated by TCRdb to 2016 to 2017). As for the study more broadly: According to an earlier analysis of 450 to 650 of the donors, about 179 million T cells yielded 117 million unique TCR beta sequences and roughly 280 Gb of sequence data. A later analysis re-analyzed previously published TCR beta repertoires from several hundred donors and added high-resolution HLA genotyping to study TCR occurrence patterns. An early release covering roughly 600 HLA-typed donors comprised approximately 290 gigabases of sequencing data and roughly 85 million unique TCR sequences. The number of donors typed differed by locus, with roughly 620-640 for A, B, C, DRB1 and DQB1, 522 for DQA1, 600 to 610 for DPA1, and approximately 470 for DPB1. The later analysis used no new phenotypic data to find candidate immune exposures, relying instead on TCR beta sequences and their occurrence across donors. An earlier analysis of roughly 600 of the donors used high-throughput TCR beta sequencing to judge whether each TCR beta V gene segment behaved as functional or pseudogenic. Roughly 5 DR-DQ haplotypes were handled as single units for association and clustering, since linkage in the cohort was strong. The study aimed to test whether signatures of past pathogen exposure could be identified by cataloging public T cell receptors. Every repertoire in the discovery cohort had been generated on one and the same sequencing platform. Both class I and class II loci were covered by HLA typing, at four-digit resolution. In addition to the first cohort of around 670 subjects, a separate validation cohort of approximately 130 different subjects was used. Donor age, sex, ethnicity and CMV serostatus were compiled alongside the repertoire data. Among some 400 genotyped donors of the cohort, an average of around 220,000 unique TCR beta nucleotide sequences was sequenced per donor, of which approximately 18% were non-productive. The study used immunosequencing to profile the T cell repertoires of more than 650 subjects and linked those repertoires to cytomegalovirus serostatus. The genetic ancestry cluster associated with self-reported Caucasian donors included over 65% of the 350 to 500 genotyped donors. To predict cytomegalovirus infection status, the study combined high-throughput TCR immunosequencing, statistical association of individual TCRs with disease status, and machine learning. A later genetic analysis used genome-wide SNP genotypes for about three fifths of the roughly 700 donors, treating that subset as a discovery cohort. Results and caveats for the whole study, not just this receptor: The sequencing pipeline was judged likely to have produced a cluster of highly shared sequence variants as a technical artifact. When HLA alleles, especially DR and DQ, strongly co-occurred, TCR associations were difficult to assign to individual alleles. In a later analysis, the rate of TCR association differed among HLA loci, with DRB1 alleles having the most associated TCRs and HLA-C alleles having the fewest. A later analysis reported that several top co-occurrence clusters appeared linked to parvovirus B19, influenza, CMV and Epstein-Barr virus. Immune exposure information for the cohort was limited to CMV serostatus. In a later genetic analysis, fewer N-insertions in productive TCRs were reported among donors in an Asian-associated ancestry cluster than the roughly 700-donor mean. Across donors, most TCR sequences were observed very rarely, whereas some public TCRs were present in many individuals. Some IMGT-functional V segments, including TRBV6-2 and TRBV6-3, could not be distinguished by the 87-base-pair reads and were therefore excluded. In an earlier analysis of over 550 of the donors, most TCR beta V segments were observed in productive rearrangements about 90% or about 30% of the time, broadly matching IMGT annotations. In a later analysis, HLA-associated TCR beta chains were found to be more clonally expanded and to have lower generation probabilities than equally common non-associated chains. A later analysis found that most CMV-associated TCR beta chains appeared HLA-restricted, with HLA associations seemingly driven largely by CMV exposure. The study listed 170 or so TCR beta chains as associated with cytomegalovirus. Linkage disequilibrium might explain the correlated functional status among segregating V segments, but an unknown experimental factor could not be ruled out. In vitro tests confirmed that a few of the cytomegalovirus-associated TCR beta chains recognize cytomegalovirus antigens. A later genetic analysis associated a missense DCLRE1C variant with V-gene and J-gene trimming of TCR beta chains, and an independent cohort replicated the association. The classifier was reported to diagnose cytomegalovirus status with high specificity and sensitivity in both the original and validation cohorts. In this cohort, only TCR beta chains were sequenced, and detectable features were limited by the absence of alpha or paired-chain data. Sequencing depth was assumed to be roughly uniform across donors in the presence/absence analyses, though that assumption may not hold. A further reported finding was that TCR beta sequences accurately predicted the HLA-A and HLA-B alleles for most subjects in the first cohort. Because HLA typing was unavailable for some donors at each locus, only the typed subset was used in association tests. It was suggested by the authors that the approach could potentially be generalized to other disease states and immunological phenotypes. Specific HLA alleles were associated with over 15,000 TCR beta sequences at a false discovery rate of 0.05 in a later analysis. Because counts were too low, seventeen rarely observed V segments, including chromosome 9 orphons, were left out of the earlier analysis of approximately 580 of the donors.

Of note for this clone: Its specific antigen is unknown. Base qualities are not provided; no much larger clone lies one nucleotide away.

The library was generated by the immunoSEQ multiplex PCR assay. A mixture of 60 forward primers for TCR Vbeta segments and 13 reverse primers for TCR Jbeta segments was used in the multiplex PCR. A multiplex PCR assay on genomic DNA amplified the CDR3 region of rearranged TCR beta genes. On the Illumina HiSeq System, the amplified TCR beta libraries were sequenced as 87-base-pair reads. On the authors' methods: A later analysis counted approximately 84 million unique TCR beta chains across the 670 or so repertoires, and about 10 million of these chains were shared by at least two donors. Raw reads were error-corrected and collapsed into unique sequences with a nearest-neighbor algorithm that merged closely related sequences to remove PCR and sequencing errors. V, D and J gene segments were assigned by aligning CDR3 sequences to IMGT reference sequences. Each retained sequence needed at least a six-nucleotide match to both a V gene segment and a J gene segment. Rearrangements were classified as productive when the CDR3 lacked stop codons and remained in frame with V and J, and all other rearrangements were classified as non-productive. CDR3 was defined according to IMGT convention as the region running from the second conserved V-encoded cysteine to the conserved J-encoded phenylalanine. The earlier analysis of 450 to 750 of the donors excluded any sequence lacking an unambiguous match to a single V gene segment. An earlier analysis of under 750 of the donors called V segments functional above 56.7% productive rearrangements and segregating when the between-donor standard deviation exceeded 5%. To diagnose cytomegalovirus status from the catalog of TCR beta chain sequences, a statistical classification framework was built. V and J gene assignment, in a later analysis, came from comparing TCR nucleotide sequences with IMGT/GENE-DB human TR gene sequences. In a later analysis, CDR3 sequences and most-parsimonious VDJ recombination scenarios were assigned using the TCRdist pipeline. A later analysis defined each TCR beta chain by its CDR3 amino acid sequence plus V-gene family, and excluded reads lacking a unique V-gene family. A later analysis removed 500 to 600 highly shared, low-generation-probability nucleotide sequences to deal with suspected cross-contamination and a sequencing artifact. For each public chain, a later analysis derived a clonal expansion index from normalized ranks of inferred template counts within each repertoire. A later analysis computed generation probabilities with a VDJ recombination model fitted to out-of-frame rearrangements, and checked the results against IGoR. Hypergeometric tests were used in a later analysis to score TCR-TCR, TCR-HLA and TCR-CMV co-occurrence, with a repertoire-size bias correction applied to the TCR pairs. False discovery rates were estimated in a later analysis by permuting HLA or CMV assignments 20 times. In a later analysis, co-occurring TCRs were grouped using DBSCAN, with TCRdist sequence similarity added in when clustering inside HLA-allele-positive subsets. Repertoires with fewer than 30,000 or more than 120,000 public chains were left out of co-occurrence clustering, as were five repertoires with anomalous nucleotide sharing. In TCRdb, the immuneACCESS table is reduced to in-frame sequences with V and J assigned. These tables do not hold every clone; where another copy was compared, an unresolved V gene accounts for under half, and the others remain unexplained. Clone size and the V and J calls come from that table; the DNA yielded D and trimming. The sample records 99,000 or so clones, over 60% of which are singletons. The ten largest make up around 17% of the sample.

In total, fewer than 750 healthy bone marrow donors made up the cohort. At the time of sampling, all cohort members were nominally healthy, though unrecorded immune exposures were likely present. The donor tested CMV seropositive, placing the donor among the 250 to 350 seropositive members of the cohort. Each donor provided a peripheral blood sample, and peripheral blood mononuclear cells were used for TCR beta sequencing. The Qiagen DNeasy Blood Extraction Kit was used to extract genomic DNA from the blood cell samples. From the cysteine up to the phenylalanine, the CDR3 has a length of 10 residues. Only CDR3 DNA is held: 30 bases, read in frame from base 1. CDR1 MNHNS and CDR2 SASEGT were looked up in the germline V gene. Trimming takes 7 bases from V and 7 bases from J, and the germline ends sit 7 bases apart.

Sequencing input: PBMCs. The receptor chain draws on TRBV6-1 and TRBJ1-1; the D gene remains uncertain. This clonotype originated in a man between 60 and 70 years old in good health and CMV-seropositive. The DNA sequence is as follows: TGTGCCAGCAAACGGTATGAAGCTTTCTTT. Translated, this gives CASKRYEAFF.